Listed below are T cell receptor beta chains from one sample, sequenced in a study of blood T cell repertoires in COVID-19. Sequencing used immunoSEQ multiplex PCR; TCRdb keeps in-frame clones, though not all of them. The sample lists approximately 180,000 clones, approximately 88% occurring once. The sample comprised peripheral blood. The receptors shown here come from a woman aged 40 to 50 with COVID-19, enrolled during active disease. CDR3s include the opening cysteine and the closing phenylalanine or tryptophan. Each record gives: clone size, V gene, J gene, D gene, CDR3 DNA, CDR3 protein. D genes are given only for firm matches. Not every row has a clone size; where given, it reads once, few, many or a size class.

clone size: -
V gene: TRBV7-8
J gene: TRBJ2-3
D gene: TRBD2
CDR3 DNA: TGTGCCAGCACGCCACTAGCGGAACGTGCAGATACGCAGTATTTT
CDR3 protein: CASTPLAERADTQYF

clone size: -
V gene: TRBV24-1
J gene: TRBJ2-5
D gene: -
CDR3 DNA: TGTGCCACCAGTGATCAGTACCAAGAGACCCAGTACTTC
CDR3 protein: CATSDQYQETQYF

clone size: -
V gene: TRBV10-2
J gene: TRBJ1-5
D gene: -
CDR3 DNA: TGCGCCAGCAAAAATCGGGGGGGGATCAATCAGCCCCAGCATTTT
CDR3 protein: CASKNRGGINQPQHF

clone size: -
V gene: TRBV29-1
J gene: TRBJ1-1
D gene: TRBD1
CDR3 DNA: TGCAGCGCCAGACAGGGGAGGTCTGAAGCTTTCTTT
CDR3 protein: CSARQGRSEAFF

clone size: once
V gene: TRBV10-1
J gene: TRBJ2-2
D gene: TRBD2
CDR3 DNA: TGCGCCAGCAGTGGCGGGGGACTAGCGGGAGGCACCGGGGAGCTGTTTTTT
CDR3 protein: CASSGGGLAGGTGELFF

clone size: -
V gene: TRBV4-1
J gene: TRBJ1-5
D gene: TRBD1
CDR3 DNA: TGCGCCAGCAGTTTAGGACAGGTCGGCCAGCCCCAGCATTTT
CDR3 protein: CASSLGQVGQPQHF

clone size: -
V gene: TRBV6-5
J gene: TRBJ1-1
D gene: -
CDR3 DNA: TGTGCCAGCAGTTTATCCCCCAGGGGGAACACTGAAGCTTTCTTT
CDR3 protein: CASSLSPRGNTEAFF

clone size: many
V gene: TRBV28
J gene: TRBJ2-7
D gene: -
CDR3 DNA: TGTGCCAGCAGTTTACTAGCAGGCTGGCAGTACTTC
CDR3 protein: CASSLLAGWQYF

clone size: -
V gene: TRBV28
J gene: TRBJ1-1
D gene: TRBD1
CDR3 DNA: TGTGCCAGCAGTTTAGGCCCCAAAGGACAGGGGATTTATGAAGCTTTCTTT
CDR3 protein: CASSLGPKGQGIYEAFF

clone size: -
V gene: TRBV7-3
J gene: TRBJ2-1
D gene: TRBD1
CDR3 DNA: TGTGCCAGCAGCTTAACCTCCGGGACAGGGTCCGCCTCCTACAATGAGCAGTTCTTC
CDR3 protein: CASSLTSGTGSASYNEQFF

clone size: once
V gene: TRBV21-1
J gene: TRBJ1-4
D gene: -
CDR3 DNA: TGTGCCAGCAGCCAAAGGGGGGACAGGGAAGTTTGCAGGCCCTTGCCTTTTGGTGAAAAACTGTTTTTT
CDR3 protein: CASSQRGDREVCRPLPFGEKLFF

clone size: -
V gene: TRBV6-5
J gene: TRBJ1-1
D gene: -
CDR3 DNA: TGTGCCAGCAAGGGGGGGATGAACACTGAAGCTTTCTTT
CDR3 protein: CASKGGMNTEAFF